These T cell receptor beta chains were read from a single sample in a study of blood T cell repertoires in COVID-19. Clones were read by immunoSEQ multiplex PCR, and TCRdb kept only the in-frame ones, dropping some. The sample carries around 150,000 clones, 85% recorded once. The sequenced sample consisted of peripheral blood. The receptors were sampled from a human donor with acute or convalescent COVID-19. The donor label of this sample is uncertain. The CDR3 runs from the conserved cysteine through the conserved F or W. A D gene is named only where the DNA matches it firmly. Only part of the rows carry a size: once, few, many, or a class if the clone is expanded.

d_call,j_call,clone_size,v_call,cdr3_nt,cdr3_aa
.,TRBJ1-2,.,TRBV7-2,TGTGCCAGCAGCTTAGGGGGGGTCTATGGCTACACCTTC,CASSLGGVYGYTF
TRBD1,TRBJ1-5,.,TRBV2,TGTGCCAGCAGAGGACAGGAGGGTCAGCCCCAGCATTTT,CASRGQEGQPQHF
TRBD1,TRBJ1-5,.,TRBV29-1,TGCAGCGTTGCCTCAACAACAGACAGGGGGCTGCCCCAGCATTTT,CSVASTTDRGLPQHF
.,TRBJ1-2,few,TRBV30,TGTGCCTGGTACGAGTATGGCTACACCTTC,CAWYEYGYTF
.,TRBJ2-2,.,TRBV7-9,TGTGCCAGCAGCCTGCAGGGAACCGGGGAGCTGTTTTTT,CASSLQGTGELFF
TRBD1,TRBJ1-2,once,TRBV14,TGTGCCAGCAGCCAAGCTGGGACAGCCTATGGCTACACCTTC,CASSQAGTAYGYTF
.,TRBJ1-3,.,TRBV28,TGTGCCAGCAGGCAAAGGGAGGCGTTAGACACCATATATTTT,CASRQREALDTIYF
TRBD1,TRBJ1-2,.,TRBV5-4,TGTGCCAGCAGCTTGGGCCGGGACAGGGGTCGATCCCACTATGGCTACACCTTC,CASSLGRDRGRSHYGYTF
.,TRBJ1-6,.,TRBV2,TGTGCCAGCAGTGAAGCGCAGGCAATATCCAGACATTCACCCCTCCACTTT,CASSEAQAISRHSPLHF
.,TRBJ2-5,.,TRBV7-6,TGTGCCAGCAGCTTCGGCGGGGAGCAAGAGACCCAGTACTTC,CASSFGGEQETQYF
.,TRBJ2-5,.,TRBV3-1/TRBV3-2,TGTGCCAGCAGCCAAGCAGGCCAAGAGACCCAGTACTTC,CASSQAGQETQYF
.,TRBJ2-5,.,TRBV14,TGTGCCAGCAGCCAAGGACTTCCGGAGACCCAGTACTTC,CASSQGLPETQYF
TRBD1,TRBJ1-2,.,TRBV7-6,TGTGCCAGCTACGGTCCGGACAGGGGGCTCGATGGCTACACCTTC,CASYGPDRGLDGYTF
.,TRBJ1-1,.,TRBV27,TGTGCCAGCAGTTTATATGGAATAGGCGGGGGGAACACTGAAGCTTTCTTT,CASSLYGIGGGNTEAFF
TRBD2,TRBJ2-1,.,TRBV9,TGTGCCAGCAGCGTCCAATCTAGGACTAGCGGGGGGGCTGGCAATGAGCAGTTCTTC,CASSVQSRTSGGAGNEQFF
TRBD1,TRBJ1-2,.,TRBV28,TGTGCCAGCAGCTTATGGGACAGCACATCCCGGCGCTACACCTTC,CASSLWDSTSRRYTF
TRBD1,TRBJ2-7,.,TRBV2,TGTGCCAGCAACGGGTTCGCAGGGGGCAACGAGCAGTACTTC,CASNGFAGGNEQYF
.,TRBJ1-3,.,TRBV30,TGTGCTCGGGTGGGGCTCCGAGGAAACACCATATATTTT,CARVGLRGNTIYF
.,TRBJ2-7,.,TRBV25-1,TGTGCCAGCAGTGCCAGCTCCAGGGGCTACGAGCAGTACTTC,CASSASSRGYEQYF
.,TRBJ2-1,.,TRBV4-3,TGCGCCAGCAGATTAGACACGCTGAAATACAATGAGCAGTTCTTC,CASRLDTLKYNEQFF
TRBD1,TRBJ1-2,.,TRBV7-2,TGTGCCAGCAGCGCCGGGACAGGGAACTATGGCTACACCTTC,CASSAGTGNYGYTF
.,TRBJ1-5,.,TRBV11-3,TGTGCCAGCAGCTTTCCAGATTCCAGTTTTAATCAGCCCCAGCATTTT,CASSFPDSSFNQPQHF
.,TRBJ1-5,once,TRBV11-3,TGTGCCACCCTGAGGGGGAAGGGCCCCCGTAGCAATCAGCCCCAGCATTTT,CATLRGKGPRSNQPQHF
.,TRBJ1-2,.,TRBV5-6,TGTGCCACCAGCGTCCAGGCGGGCTATGGCTACACCTTC,CATSVQAGYGYTF
.,TRBJ2-2,.,TRBV5-1,TGCGCCAGCAGCTTGCCCCGGGGAGGAGCGAACACCGGGGAGCTGTTTTTT,CASSLPRGGANTGELFF
.,TRBJ2-5,.,TRBV19,TGTGCCAGTAGTGGTCAGGCACAAGAGACCCAGTACTTC,CASSGQAQETQYF
.,TRBJ1-6,.,TRBV28,TGTGCCAGCAGAGGCCAGGGATATAATTCACCCCTCCACTTT,CASRGQGYNSPLHF
TRBD2,TRBJ2-3,.,TRBV12-3/TRBV12-4,TGTGCCAGCGCGGGGGTGGATACGCAGTATTTT,CASAGVDTQYF
TRBD2,TRBJ2-5,few,TRBV5-1,TGCGCCAGCAGCTTGGGCGGGGGAGTTGAAGAGACCCAGTACTTC,CASSLGGGVEETQYF
TRBD1,TRBJ2-5,.,TRBV13,TGTGCCAGCAGCCCAGGGACAGCACAAGAGACCCAGTACTTC,CASSPGTAQETQYF
.,TRBJ1-4,.,TRBV4-1,TGCGCCAGCAGCCTTTACCAGGTTAATGAAAAACTGTTTTTT,CASSLYQVNEKLFF
TRBD1,TRBJ1-6,.,TRBV7-9,TGTGCCAGCAGCCACACTCCGGGACAGAATTCACCCCTCCACTTT,CASSHTPGQNSPLHF
TRBD1,TRBJ1-5,once,TRBV19,TGTGCCAGTAGTATGGCCGCCAGACAGGGAAATCAGCCCCAGCATTTT,CASSMAARQGNQPQHF
TRBD1,TRBJ1-1,.,TRBV6-4,TGTGCCAGCAGTGAACAGGGGGGCACTGAAGCTTTCTTT,CASSEQGGTEAFF
.,TRBJ1-2,.,TRBV5-1,TGCGCCAGCAGCTTGGACGGGGGTGGCTACACCTTC,CASSLDGGGYTF
.,TRBJ1-1,.,TRBV6-5,TGTTCGACCCGGGTGAGGCCCAGCACTGAAGCTTTCTTT,CSTRVRPSTEAFF
.,TRBJ1-5,.,TRBV30,TGTGCCTGGAGTCGGGGGGGGCCGCCCCAGCATTTT,CAWSRGGPPQHF
.,TRBJ1-1,.,TRBV6-1,TGTGCCAGCAGTGATCACAGGGCCAACACTGAAGCTTTCTTT,CASSDHRANTEAFF
.,TRBJ1-5,.,TRBV10-2,TGCGCCAGCAGTGAGCCGGATCAGCCCCAGCATTTT,CASSEPDQPQHF
.,TRBJ1-2,once,TRBV7-2,TGTGCCAGCAGCACCGGGACACCATTCTATGGCTACACCTTC,CASSTGTPFYGYTF
.,TRBJ1-1,.,TRBV20-1,TGCAGTGCTTATGTAAACACTGAAGCTTTCTTT,CSAYVNTEAFF
TRBD2,TRBJ2-5,.,TRBV5-1,TGCGCCACCTCCCCGGGACTAGCGGGGGAGACCCAGTACTTC,CATSPGLAGETQYF
.,TRBJ1-2,.,TRBV7-9,TGTGCCAGCAGCTTATCGGGGGGCCATGGCTACACCTTC,CASSLSGGHGYTF
.,TRBJ1-1,.,TRBV12-3/TRBV12-4,TGTGCCAGCAGTTTTCAGATGAACACTGAAGCTTTCTTT,CASSFQMNTEAFF
.,TRBJ1-1,.,TRBV30,TGTGCCTGGAGTGTAGGGGGGGCCACTGAAGCTTTCTTT,CAWSVGGATEAFF
.,TRBJ1-1,once,TRBV5-1,TGCGCCAGCAAGGTACAGGGCCTCAACACTGAAGCTTTCTTT,CASKVQGLNTEAFF
TRBD1,TRBJ2-1,.,TRBV29-1,TGCAGCGTGGACAGGGTTAGGAACAATGAGCAGTTCTTC,CSVDRVRNNEQFF